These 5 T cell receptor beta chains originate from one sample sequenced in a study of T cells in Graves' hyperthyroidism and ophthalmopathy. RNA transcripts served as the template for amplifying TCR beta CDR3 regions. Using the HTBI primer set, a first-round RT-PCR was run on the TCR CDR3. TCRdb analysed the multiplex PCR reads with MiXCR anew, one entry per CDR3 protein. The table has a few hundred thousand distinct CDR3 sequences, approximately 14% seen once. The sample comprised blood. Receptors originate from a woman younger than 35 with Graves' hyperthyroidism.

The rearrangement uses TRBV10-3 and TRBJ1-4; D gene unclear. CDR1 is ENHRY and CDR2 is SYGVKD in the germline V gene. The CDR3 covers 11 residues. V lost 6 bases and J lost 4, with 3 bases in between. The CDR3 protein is CAIRGNEKLFF. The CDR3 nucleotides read TGTGCCATCAGGGGTAATGAAAAACTGTTTTTT.

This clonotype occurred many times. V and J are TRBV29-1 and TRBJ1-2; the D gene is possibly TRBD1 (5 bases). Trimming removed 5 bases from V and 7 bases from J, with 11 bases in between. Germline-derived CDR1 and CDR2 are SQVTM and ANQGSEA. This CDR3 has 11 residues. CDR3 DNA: TGCAGCGTTCGGTTGGGGCCTGGCTACACCTTC. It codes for CSVRLGPGYTF.

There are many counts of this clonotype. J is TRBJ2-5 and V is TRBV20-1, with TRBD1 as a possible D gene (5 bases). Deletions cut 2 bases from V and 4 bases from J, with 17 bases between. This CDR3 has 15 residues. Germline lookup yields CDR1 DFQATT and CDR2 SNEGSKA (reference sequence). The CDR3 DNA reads TGCAGTGCTAGAATGGCTGGGGCGCGCGGAGAGACCCAGTACTTC. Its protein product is CSARMAGARGETQYF.

CDR3 in amino acids: CASSQVGGNQPQHF. The CDR3 DNA reads as TGCGCCAGCAGCCAAGTTGGGGGCAATCAGCCCCAGCATTTT. The gene calls are TRBV4-1 and TRBJ1-5; D gene unclear. This CDR3 spans 14 amino acids. Germline V gene lookup returns CDR1 MGHRA and CDR2 YSYEKL. V was cut by 1 base and J by 2 bases, with 6 bases left in between.

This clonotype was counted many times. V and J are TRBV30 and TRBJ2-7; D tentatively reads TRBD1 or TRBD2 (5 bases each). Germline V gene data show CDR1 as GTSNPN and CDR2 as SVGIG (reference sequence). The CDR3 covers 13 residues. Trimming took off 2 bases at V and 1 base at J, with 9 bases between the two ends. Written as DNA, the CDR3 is TGTGCCTGGAGTCCGGGACCGTCCTACGAGCAGTACTTC. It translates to CAWSPGPSYEQYF.